Below, 19 T cell receptor beta chains from the same sample are listed, as sequenced in a study of T cell responses to AZD1222 COVID-19 vaccine. Clones were sequenced by immunoSEQ multiplex PCR, and TCRdb holds only the in-frame ones, with some missing. This table holds 100,000 or so clones, approximately 81% found once. The starting material was peripheral blood, obtained on day 0 of AZD1222 vaccination. The receptors were gathered from an adult in good health.

The chain employs TRBV25-1 and TRBJ1-5, with D perhaps TRBD1 (6 bases). The CDR3 spans 14 residues. Germline CDR1 and CDR2: MGHDK and SYGVNS. Deletions cut 4 bases from V and 3 bases from J, with 10 bases between. The CDR3 DNA follows: TGTGCCAGCAGTGGTACAGGGTTCAATCAGCCCCAGCATTTT. Protein: CASSGTGFNQPQHF.

The V and J genes are TRBV27 and TRBJ1-2; D is ambiguous. CDR1 MNHEY and CDR2 SMNVEV come from the germline V gene (reference sequence). Trimming shortened V by 4 bases and J by 8 bases, and 11 bases separated the two germline ends. The CDR3 is 12 residues long. This CDR3 is CASSSRTGGYTF. CDR3 in DNA: TGTGCCAGCAGTTCCCGGACCGGGGGCTACACCTTC.

The chain combines TRBV7-9 with TRBJ2-5; no clear D. Trimming removed 1 base from V and 9 bases from J, with 6 bases in between. The germline CDR1 and CDR2 sequences are SEHNR and FQNEAQ (reference sequence). The CDR3 covers 11 residues. In nucleotides, the CDR3 is TGTGCCAGCAGCTTAGACGTGGCCCAGTACTTC. Encoded protein: CASSLDVAQYF.

The CDR3 coding sequence is TGTGCCAGCAGCTCCGCGGGACAGGGCGGTACGCAGTATTTT. Its translation: CASSSAGQGGTQYF. This chain joins TRBV7-8 and TRBJ2-3; 9 nucleotides match TRBD1. The CDR3 sequence is 14 residues long. Germline CDR1 is SGHVS and CDR2 is FQNEAQ. With V trimmed by 4 bases and J by 8 bases, 7 bases remained unmatched.

The chain joins TRBV24-1 to TRBJ1-1; 9 bases are shared with TRBD1. The length of the CDR3 is 14 residues. Germline V CDR1 and CDR2: KGHDR, SFDVKD. V lost 5 bases, J lost 4 bases, and 4 bases stayed unmatched. This CDR3 reads CATSGGQGSTEAFF. For the CDR3, the DNA is TGTGCCACCAGTGGGGGACAGGGTAGCACTGAAGCTTTCTTT.

The chain links TRBV5-5 to TRBJ2-5; D unclear. Trimming pared 2 bases from V and 5 bases from J, leaving 16 bases between. Germline V gene data show CDR1 as SGHKS and CDR2 as YYEKEE (reference sequence). The CDR3 loop spans 15 amino acids. CDR3 region: CASSFFRITSETQYF. CDR3 bases: TGTGCCAGCAGCTTTTTTCGTATCACTTCGGAGACCCAGTACTTC.

The CDR3 DNA is TGTGCCTGGGAGCGGAGTGGTTCGGTCCTTCCCAATTCACCCCTCCACTTT. Translated, it gives CAWERSGSVLPNSPLHF. The gene calls are TRBV30 and TRBJ1-6; no reliable D call. Germline lookup yields CDR1 GTSNPN and CDR2 SVGIG (reference sequence). This CDR3 spans 17 amino acids. Trimming removed 5 bases from V and 7 bases from J, with 24 bases in between.

The chain combines TRBV11-3 with TRBJ1-3; D is undetermined. Germline CDR1 and CDR2: SGHNT and YENEEA. This CDR3 is built from 13 residues. V was trimmed by 7 bases and J by 0 bases, leaving 7 bases between them. CDR3: CASTGDSGNTIYF. The DNA of the CDR3 is TGTGCCAGCACCGGCGACTCTGGAAACACCATATATTTT.

The chain recombines TRBV23-1 with TRBJ1-4; D possibly corresponds to TRBD1 (5 bases). TRBV23-1 is classed as an ORF, of uncertain function. Trimming stripped 5 bases from V and 5 bases from J, with 15 bases between. This CDR3 has 15 residues. The CDR3, as DNA: TGCGCCAGCAGTGCCAGTCCAGGGATCAATGAAAAACTGTTTTTT. It yields the protein CASSASPGINEKLFF.

The J gene is TRBJ1-4, the V gene TRBV5-1; 8 bases are a match to TRBD1. The CDR3 covers 14 residues. Trimming cost V 5 bases and J 8 bases; bases outside gene matches: 8. In germline, CDR1 is SGHRS, CDR2 YFSETQ. This chain's CDR3 is CASRPEDRVEKLFF. Here the CDR3 DNA reads TGCGCCAGCAGACCTGAGGACAGGGTAGAAAAACTGTTTTTT.

The gene calls are TRBV7-2 and TRBJ2-3; TRBD2 aligns across 11 bases. The trim removed 5 bases at V and 2 bases at J, leaving 6 bases unmatched. CDR1 and CDR2 from the germline V gene are SGHTA and FQGNSA. CDR3 length: 16 residues. CDR3 bases: TGTGCCAGCAGCCAAACTAGCGGGGGACTCACAGATACGCAGTATTTT. Amino acids: CASSQTSGGLTDTQYF.

The CDR3 sequence is CASRETGVSNQPQHF. In nucleotides, the CDR3 is TGTGCCAGTAGGGAAACAGGGGTTAGCAATCAGCCCCAGCATTTT. The chain employs TRBV19 and TRBJ1-5; the match to TRBD1 covers 7 bases. Germline CDR1 LNHDA, CDR2 SQIVND (reference sequence). Unmatched junction bases numbered 5, after V lost 6 bases and J lost 0 bases. This CDR3 is built from 15 residues.

The chain employs TRBV28 and TRBJ1-5, with D unresolved. CDR1 is MDHEN and CDR2 is SYDVKM in the germline V gene. The CDR3 has 14 amino acids. The V gene lost 6 bases and the J gene lost 6 bases, with 15 bases spanning the gap. The CDR3 here is CASSSTTRVQPQHF. DNA of the CDR3: TGTGCCAGCAGCTCCACGACAAGGGTTCAGCCCCAGCATTTT.

The chain is built from TRBV21-1 and TRBJ2-4; the table calls TRBD1, which could not be checked here. TRBV21-1 is noted as a pseudogene. This CDR3 contains 17 residues. In DNA, the CDR3 is TGTGCCAGCAGCAAAGAGGGGTGGGGTAGCGCCAAAAACATTCAGTACTTC. Its protein is CASSKEGWGSAKNIQYF.

A few counts support this clone. The chain couples TRBV7-2 to TRBJ1-2, with 7 nucleotides matching TRBD1. V lost 4 bases to trimming and J lost 3 bases; unmatched junction nucleotides: 5. CDR3 size: 14 residues. CDR1 SGHTA and CDR2 FQGNSA come from the germline V gene. CDR3 nucleotide sequence: TGTGCCAGCAGCTCGACAGGGCTCGACTATGGCTACACCTTC. Its translation: CASSSTGLDYGYTF.

The rearrangement joins TRBV28 to TRBJ2-5; D ambiguous. Deletions cut 6 bases from V and 4 bases from J, with 18 bases between. Germline V lookup: CDR1 MDHEN, CDR2 SYDVKM. This CDR3 is built from 15 residues. This CDR3 reads CASSRPFGAAETQYF. The CDR3 coding sequence is TGTGCCAGCAGCCGACCCTTCGGAGCAGCAGAGACCCAGTACTTC.

The chain carries TRBV12-3 or TRBV12-4 and TRBJ1-1, with a tentative D call TRBD1 (5 bases). The CDR3 covers 13 residues. V was cut by 5 bases and J by 6 bases, with 13 bases left in between. In DNA form, the CDR3 reads TGTGCCAGCAGTCAACGGACACTCGCTGAAGCTTTCTTT. Encoded protein: CASSQRTLAEAFF.

This clone was recorded once. The chain carries TRBV7-9 and TRBJ2-7, with TRBD2 matching 12 bases. Per germline, CDR1 SEHNR and CDR2 FQNEAQ (reference sequence). CDR3 size: 15 residues. V shed 5 bases and J 1 base; nucleotides not matched to a gene: 3. CDR3 DNA sequence: TGTGCCAGCAGCCTTACTAGCGGGGGGTCCTACGAGCAGTACGTC. Its translation: CASSLTSGGSYEQYV.

The chain uses TRBV5-1 and TRBJ2-3, with D perhaps TRBD2 (5 bases). The ends were cut back, 7 bases at V and 1 base at J, with 10 bases in the middle. Germline CDR1 SGHRS, CDR2 YFSETQ. The CDR3 has 13 amino acids. CDR3 amino acids: CASQAEGTDTQYF. CDR3 sequence (DNA): TGCGCCAGCCAAGCGGAGGGCACAGATACGCAGTATTTT.